A selection of T cell receptor beta chains follows, all from one sample in a study of early T cells in non-severe SARS-CoV-2 infection. TCRdb analysed the 5' RACE reads with MiXCR anew, one entry per CDR3 protein. The repertoire holds 50,000 to 65,000 distinct CDR3 sequences, with around 14% as singletons. Sequences were obtained from whole blood. These receptors all stem from an adult who was a healthcare worker with PCR-confirmed SARS-CoV-2 infection or an uninfected control (not recorded which). CDR3s include the opening cysteine and the closing phenylalanine or tryptophan. D genes are given only for firm matches. Size tells how often a clone was seen (once, few, many) or the class of an expanded clone, and some rows leave it out.

d_gene,v_gene,abundance,j_gene,CDR3aa,CDR3nt
.,TRBV7-9,few,TRBJ2-7,CASSADLALSYEQYF,TGTGCCAGCAGTGCGGACTTGGCCCTCTCCTACGAGCAGTACTTC
.,TRBV7-2,many,TRBJ1-1,CASSSDVNTEAFF,TGTGCCAGCAGCTCGGACGTGAACACTGAAGCTTTCTTT
.,TRBV18,few,TRBJ2-4,CASSPDSSKNIQYF,TGTGCCAGCTCACCAGACAGTTCCAAAAACATTCAGTACTTC
.,TRBV12-3/TRBV12-4,many,TRBJ1-1,CASSLTADTEAFF,TGTGCCAGCAGTTTAACGGCGGACACTGAAGCTTTCTTT
.,TRBV5-1,few,TRBJ1-1,CASSLAGASTEAFF,TGCGCCAGCAGCTTGGCAGGGGCCTCCACTGAAGCTTTCTTT
.,TRBV7-2,few,TRBJ2-2,CASSLEPRSTGELFF,TGTGCCAGCAGCTTAGAGCCTAGGAGTACCGGGGAGCTGTTTTTT
TRBD1,TRBV7-9,few,TRBJ2-1,CASSLVGQALSYNEQFF,TGTGCCAGCAGCTTAGTAGGACAGGCCTTATCCTACAATGAGCAGTTCTTC
.,TRBV6-5,.,TRBJ2-7,CASSGADEQYF,TGTGCCAGCAGTGGGGCGGACGAGCAGTACTTC
.,TRBV27,.,TRBJ2-7,CASGNRDGYHEQYF,TGTGCCAGCGGTAACCGGGACGGCTACCACGAGCAGTACTTC
.,TRBV12-3/TRBV12-4,many,TRBJ1-4,CASSRQGEVEKLFF,TGTGCCAGCAGCCGGCAGGGAGAGGTTGAAAAACTGTTTTTT
TRBD1,TRBV7-9,.,TRBJ2-7,CASSLAGTGGSYEQYF,TGTGCCAGCAGCTTAGCTGGGACAGGGGGTTCCTACGAGCAGTACTTC
.,TRBV27,many,TRBJ1-6,CASSTGVYSPLHF,TGTGCCAGCAGCACCGGGGTTTATTCACCCCTCCACTTT
TRBD1,TRBV7-8,many,TRBJ1-4,CASSLGQGTTNEKLFF,TGTGCCAGCAGCCTGGGACAGGGCACAACTAATGAAAAACTGTTTTTT
TRBD1,TRBV27,many,TRBJ1-5,CASSLQGSNQPQHF,TGTGCCAGCAGCCTACAGGGGAGCAATCAGCCCCAGCATTTT
.,TRBV29-1,.,TRBJ2-4,CSVDDSVAKNIQYF,TGCAGCGTTGATGACAGTGTAGCCAAAAACATTCAGTACTTC
.,TRBV5-5,.,TRBJ1-1,CASSLGGTINTEAFF,TGTGCCAGCAGCTTGGGTGGGACGATAAACACTGAAGCTTTCTTT
.,TRBV20-1,many,TRBJ1-2,CSALLRDGYGYTF,TGCAGTGCCCTTCTGAGGGACGGCTATGGCTACACCTTC
.,TRBV7-9,few,TRBJ2-1,CASSLADHREEFF,TGTGCCAGCAGCTTAGCGGACCACAGGGAGGAGTTCTTC
.,TRBV12-3/TRBV12-4,few,TRBJ1-4,CASSFGGTNEKLFF,TGTGCCAGCAGTTTCGGAGGAACTAATGAAAAACTGTTTTTT
.,TRBV11-2,few,TRBJ1-6,CASSLVGSYNSPLHF,TGTGCCAGCAGCTTGGTGGGCTCCTATAATTCACCCCTCCACTTT
.,TRBV5-1,few,TRBJ1-1,CASSLSRGLNTEAFF,TGCGCCAGCAGCTTGAGCAGGGGCTTGAACACTGAAGCTTTCTTT
.,TRBV20-1,.,TRBJ2-7,CSAQTIYEQYF,TGCAGTGCCCAGACAATTTACGAGCAGTACTTC
TRBD1,TRBV20-1,few,TRBJ2-3,CSAHRDRVTDTQYF,TGCAGTGCCCACCGGGACAGGGTCACAGATACGCAGTATTTT
.,TRBV5-4,.,TRBJ2-7,CASSSTAGPDEQYF,TGTGCCAGCAGCTCAACCGCGGGACCCGACGAGCAGTACTTC
.,TRBV1,.,TRBJ2-1,CTSSQDQTKMGNEQFF,TGCACCAGCAGCCAAGATCAGACTAAGATGGGCAATGAGCAGTTCTTC
.,TRBV6-5,few,TRBJ1-1,CASSYGVEAFF,TGTGCCAGCAGTTACGGGGTTGAAGCTTTCTTT
TRBD2,TRBV7-3,.,TRBJ2-3,CATSLAGGPNTQYF,TGTGCCACCAGTCTCGCGGGGGGGCCAAATACGCAGTATTTT
TRBD2,TRBV20-1,.,TRBJ2-5,CSASGLAGEETQYF,TGCAGTGCTAGTGGGCTAGCGGGAGAAGAGACCCAGTACTTC
TRBD1,TRBV5-1,.,TRBJ2-7,CASSPGQGGNLYEQYF,TGCGCCAGCAGCCCCGGACAGGGGGGCAACCTATACGAGCAGTACTTC
.,TRBV7-9,.,TRBJ1-2,CASSSLGGPKGYTF,TGTGCCAGCAGCTCACTGGGGGGACCCAAGGGCTACACCTTC
.,TRBV12-5,.,TRBJ2-3,CASGFNRQDTQYF,TGTGCTAGTGGTTTCAACAGACAAGATACGCAGTATTTT
.,TRBV5-6,.,TRBJ1-4,CASSFRRPTNEKLFF,TGTGCCAGCAGCTTCAGACGGCCAACTAATGAAAAACTGTTTTTT
TRBD1,TRBV18,many,TRBJ1-1,CASSLDRGGEAFF,TGTGCCAGCTCACTGGACAGGGGGGGAGAAGCTTTCTTT
.,TRBV4-2,.,TRBJ2-2,CASSHNWNTGELFF,TGTGCCAGCAGCCACAACTGGAACACCGGGGAGCTGTTTTTT
TRBD1,TRBV29-1,few,TRBJ2-1,CSAKDRAHEQFF,TGCAGCGCCAAGGACAGGGCCCATGAGCAGTTCTTC
TRBD2,TRBV4-1,.,TRBJ2-4,CASSQDWIAGGIAKNIQYF,TGCGCCAGCAGCCAAGATTGGATAGCGGGGGGGATAGCCAAAAACATTCAGTACTTC
.,TRBV5-1,.,TRBJ2-3,CASSYATDTQYF,TGCGCCAGCAGCTATGCTACAGATACGCAGTATTTT
.,TRBV7-9,few,TRBJ1-4,CASSLGTDEKLFF,TGTGCCAGCAGCTTAGGGACAGATGAAAAACTGTTTTTT
TRBD1,TRBV5-6,few,TRBJ1-5,CASSFGTVVNQPQHF,TGTGCCAGCAGCTTTGGGACAGTGGTCAATCAGCCCCAGCATTTT
.,TRBV30,few,TRBJ1-1,CAWREMSRTEAFF,TGTGCCTGGAGGGAGATGAGCCGGACTGAAGCTTTCTTT
.,TRBV11-2,.,TRBJ2-3,CASSLDRLSDTQYF,TGTGCCAGCAGCTTAGACAGACTCTCCGATACGCAGTATTTT
.,TRBV15,few,TRBJ1-5,CATSRDQGTQPQHF,TGTGCCACCAGCAGGGATCAGGGAACCCAGCCCCAGCATTTT
.,TRBV9,few,TRBJ2-1,CASSFGGGPPFNERFF,TGTGCCAGCAGCTTTGGGGGAGGCCCTCCCTTCAATGAGCGGTTCTTC
.,TRBV27,.,TRBJ2-7,CASSETGALFYEQYF,TGTGCCAGCAGTGAGACAGGAGCCCTTTTCTACGAGCAGTACTTC
TRBD1,TRBV7-6,few,TRBJ2-7,CASSLDRGGSYEQYF,TGTGCCAGCAGCTTGGACAGGGGAGGCTCCTACGAGCAGTACTTC